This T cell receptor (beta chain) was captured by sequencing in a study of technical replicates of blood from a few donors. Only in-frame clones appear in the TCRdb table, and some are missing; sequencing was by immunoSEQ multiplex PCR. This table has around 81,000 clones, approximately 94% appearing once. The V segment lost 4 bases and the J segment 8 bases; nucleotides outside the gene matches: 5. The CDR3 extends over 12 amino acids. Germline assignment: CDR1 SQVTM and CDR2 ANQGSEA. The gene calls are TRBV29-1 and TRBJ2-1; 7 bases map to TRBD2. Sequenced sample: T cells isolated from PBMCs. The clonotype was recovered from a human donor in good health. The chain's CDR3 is CSVGAGLDEQFF. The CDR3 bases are TGCAGCGTTGGAGCGGGATTAGATGAGCAGTTCTTC.